These T cell receptor beta chains were read from a single sample in a study of OX40 agonist ivuxolimab in advanced cancers. Profiled with immunoSEQ multiplex PCR; TCRdb holds only in-frame clones, not every one. The sample shows tens of thousands of clones, approximately 84% of them seen only once. The starting material was CD4+ or CD8+ T cells sorted from blood, obtained in a trial of the OX40 agonist ivuxolimab. The receptors derive from an adult with an advanced solid tumor such as melanoma, head and neck, liver or kidney cancer. Each CDR3 is given with its conserved first and last residue. D genes are given only for firm matches. Size is omitted from some rows. Given values are once, few, many or a class for expanded clones.

cdr3_length d_call clone_size j_call v_call cdr3_nt cdr3_aa
14 - - TRBJ1-3 TRBV9 TGTGCCAGCAGCACCAGGGAAGGCGGAAACACCATATATTTT CASSTREGGNTIYF
15 - - TRBJ2-5 TRBV10-3 TGTGCCATCAGTGAGGGAGGGGGCGCGAGAGAGACCCAGTACTTC CAISEGGGARETQYF
14 TRBD1 - TRBJ1-6 TRBV10-3 TGTGCCATCAGCGTGGGACAGGGTAATTCACCCCTCCACTTT CAISVGQGNSPLHF
15 - - TRBJ2-1 TRBV11-3 TGTGCCAGCAGTGCTTACCGGGACCCTAACAATGAGCAGTTCTTC CASSAYRDPNNEQFF
13 - - TRBJ1-2 TRBV11-2 TGTGCCAGCAGCTCGGGACGGAGTTATGGCTACACCTTC CASSSGRSYGYTF
13 TRBD1 few TRBJ1-5 TRBV19 TGTGCCAGTACAGGGGGCCGCAATCAGCCCCAGCATTTT CASTGGRNQPQHF
11 - - TRBJ1-1 TRBV11-3 TGTGCCAGCAGCTTGGCCACTGAAGCTTTCTTT CASSLATEAFF
13 - - TRBJ2-1 TRBV6-5 TGTGCCAGCAGCCCGGGATTCTACAATGAGCAGTTCTTC CASSPGFYNEQFF
16 - - TRBJ1-6 TRBV10-2 TGCGCCAGCAGTGAGTTGACGGGGTCCTATAATTCACCCCTCCACTTT CASSELTGSYNSPLHF
16 TRBD2 few TRBJ2-7 TRBV19 TGTGCCAGTAGTATAGATCACGCGGGGGGTAACCGCGAGCAGTACTTC CASSIDHAGGNREQYF
13 - - TRBJ2-5 TRBV5-5 TGTGCCAGCAGCTTGTGGTGGGAAGAGACCCAGTACTTC CASSLWWEETQYF
17 TRBD2 - TRBJ2-4 TRBV19 TGTGCCAGTAGTCCCGCGGGGGGGGTTGTGGGCAAAAACATTCAGTACTTC CASSPAGGVVGKNIQYF
14 - - TRBJ1-4 TRBV6-1 TGTGCCAGCAGGCGACAGGCCCGCTCTGAAAAACTGTTTTTT CASRRQARSEKLFF
15 - - TRBJ1-1 TRBV5-1 TGCGCCAGCAGCCCGGAGGGCCACGGCGACACTGAAGCTCTCTTT CASSPEGHGDTEALF
16 - - TRBJ2-3 TRBV21-1 TGTGCCAGCAGCAGGGGGAGTCGGCGTGGCACAGATACGCAGTATTTT CASSRGSRRGTDTQYF
15 - - TRBJ2-7 TRBV9 TGTGCCAGCAGCCGCTCCGGGCGGATCTCCTACGAGCAGTACTTC CASSRSGRISYEQYF
16 - - TRBJ2-2 TRBV4-3 TGCGCCAGCAGCCAAGATCTACTATCGAACACCGGGGAGCTGTTTTTT CASSQDLLSNTGELFF
15 - - TRBJ2-7 TRBV15 TGTGCCACCAGCAGAGAGCTGAGGGAAACCTACGAGCAGTACTTC CATSRELRETYEQYF
14 - - TRBJ1-2 TRBV28 TGTGCCAGCAGTTTGGAGGAGTCGGACTTTGGCTACACCTTC CASSLEESDFGYTF
14 - - TRBJ1-4 TRBV27 TGTGCCAGCAGTACCCCGGGACTTGGTGAAAAACTGTTTTTT CASSTPGLGEKLFF
12 TRBD1 - TRBJ2-1 TRBV9 TGTGCCAGCAGCAGGGGGCGGTTGGAGCAGTTCTTC CASSRGRLEQFF
16 TRBD1 - TRBJ2-7 TRBV5-6 TGTGCCAGCACGCTTGGGTCCGGGACAGGGTCTTACGAGCAGTACTTC CASTLGSGTGSYEQYF
12 - - TRBJ1-6 TRBV2 TGTGCCAGCAGTCCCAATAATTCACCCCTCCACTTT CASSPNNSPLHF
14 TRBD1 - TRBJ2-5 TRBV25-1 TGTGCCAGCAGTGATAGGACAGGGGGCGCAGACCAGTACTTC CASSDRTGGADQYF
19 - - TRBJ2-3 TRBV9 TGTGCCAGCAGCGTAGGGAGAACAGGGAGTGAGTTGGTAACAGATACGCAGTATTTT CASSVGRTGSELVTDTQYF
16 - - TRBJ1-2 TRBV5-4 TGTGCCAGCAACGGAGGGACCCTCAGTCGTAGCTATGGCTACACCTTC CASNGGTLSRSYGYTF
13 - - TRBJ1-4 TRBV5-1 TGCGCCAGCAGGGACAGCCTTAATGAAAAACTGTTTTTT CASRDSLNEKLFF
16 TRBD2 - TRBJ2-7 TRBV11-2 TGTGCCAGCAGCCCAACTCGGACTAGCGGATCCTACGAGCAGTACTTC CASSPTRTSGSYEQYF
15 - once TRBJ1-1 TRBV19 TGTGCCAGTAGTATTGACGATGTTCGGAGAACTGAAGCTTTCTTT CASSIDDVRRTEAFF
14 TRBD2 - TRBJ2-3 TRBV7-2 TGTGCCAGCAGCACTAGCGGGATCACAGATACGCAGTATTTT CASSTSGITDTQYF
15 TRBD2 - TRBJ2-7 TRBV7-2 TGTGCCAGCAGCTTGACTAGCGGGAGGACCTACGAGCAGTACTTC CASSLTSGRTYEQYF
18 - - TRBJ2-7 TRBV11-2 TGTGCCAGCAGCGCAATATCCCGCAAGCGGGACAACTCCTACGAGCAGTACTTC CASSAISRKRDNSYEQYF
14 TRBD1 - TRBJ1-2 TRBV2 TGTGCCAGCACCGGGACAGAGGAGGGCTATGGCTACACCTTC CASTGTEEGYGYTF
16 - - TRBJ2-7 TRBV11-1 TGTGCCAGCAGCTTATCTGACAGAATCCCTACCTACGAGCAGTACTTC CASSLSDRIPTYEQYF
13 - once TRBJ2-7 TRBV6-1 TGTGCCAGCAGCCGCAGCCGGACAACCGAGCAGTACTTC CASSRSRTTEQYF
15 TRBD2 - TRBJ2-7 TRBV19 TGTGCCAGTAGTGGAGGGGGGACTAGCGCCGCCGAGCAGTACTTC CASSGGGTSAAEQYF
15 - - TRBJ1-3 TRBV6-1 TGTGCCAGCAGTGTATCGCGAGGCTCTGGAAACACCATATATTTT CASSVSRGSGNTIYF
13 TRBD2 - TRBJ2-5 TRBV2 TGTGCCAGCAGTGATGGGGGGGAAGAGACCCAGTACTTC CASSDGGEETQYF
13 - - TRBJ1-1 TRBV5-1 TGCGCCAGCGGGAGATGGAGCGGGACTGAAGCTTTCTTT CASGRWSGTEAFF
18 TRBD1 - TRBJ2-5 TRBV14 TGTGCCAGCAGCTTCGGCTATTTGACAGGGCCGACCCAAGAGACCCAGTACTTC CASSFGYLTGPTQETQYF
14 - - TRBJ1-4 TRBV5-5 TGTGCCAGCAGCTTCCTCACCGAAAACGAAAAACTGTTTTTT CASSFLTENEKLFF